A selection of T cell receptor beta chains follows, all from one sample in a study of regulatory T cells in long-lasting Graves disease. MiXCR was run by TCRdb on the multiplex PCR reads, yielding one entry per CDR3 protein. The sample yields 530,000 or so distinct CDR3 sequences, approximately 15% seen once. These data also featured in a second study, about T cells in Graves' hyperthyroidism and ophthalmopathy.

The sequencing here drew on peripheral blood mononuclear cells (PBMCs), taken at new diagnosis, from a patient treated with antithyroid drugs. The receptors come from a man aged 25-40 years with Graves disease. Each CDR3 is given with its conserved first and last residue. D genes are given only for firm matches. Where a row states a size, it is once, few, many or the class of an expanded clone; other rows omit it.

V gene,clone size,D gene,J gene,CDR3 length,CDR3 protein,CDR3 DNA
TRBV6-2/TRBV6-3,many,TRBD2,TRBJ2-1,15,CASSETSGSPREQFF,TGTGCCAGCAGTGAAACTAGCGGGAGTCCACGGGAGCAGTTCTTC
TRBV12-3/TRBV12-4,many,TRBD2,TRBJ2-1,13,CASSPASGVEQFF,TGTGCCAGCAGTCCCGCTAGCGGGGTTGAGCAGTTCTTC
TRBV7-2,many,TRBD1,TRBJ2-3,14,CASSYRGPSDTQYF,TGTGCCAGCAGCTACAGGGGGCCCTCAGATACGCAGTATTTT
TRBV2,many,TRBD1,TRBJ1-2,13,CASSRQGLYGYTF,TGTGCCAGCAGTAGACAGGGTCTTTATGGCTACACCTTC
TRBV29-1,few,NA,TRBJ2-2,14,CSVALGFNTGELFF,TGCAGCGTTGCTCTGGGATTCAACACCGGGGAGCTGTTTTTT
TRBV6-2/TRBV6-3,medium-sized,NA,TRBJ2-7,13,CASSYGVGYEQYF,TGTGCCAGCAGTTATGGGGTAGGCTACGAGCAGTACTTC
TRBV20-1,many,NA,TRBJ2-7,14,CSARGDGPSGEQYF,TGCAGTGCTAGGGGGGACGGACCTTCGGGGGAGCAGTACTTC
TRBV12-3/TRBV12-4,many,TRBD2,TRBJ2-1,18,CASRPGLAGGYSYNEQFF,TGTGCCAGCAGGCCGGGACTAGCGGGAGGATACTCCTACAATGAGCAGTTCTTC
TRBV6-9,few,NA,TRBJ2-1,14,CASSLKRNYNEQFF,TGTGCCAGCAGTTTGAAGCGGAACTACAATGAGCAGTTCTTC
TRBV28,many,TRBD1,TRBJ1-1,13,CASKSDRDAEAFF,TGTGCCAGCAAATCCGACAGGGACGCTGAAGCTTTCTTT
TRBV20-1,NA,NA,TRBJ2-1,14,CSAREASKYNEQFF,TGCAGTGCTAGAGAGGCTAGCAAGTACAATGAGCAGTTCTTC